The clone carrying this T cell receptor beta chain was counted a single time. Generated by immunoSEQ multiplex PCR, the TCRdb table keeps only in-frame clones and is missing some. The repertoire holds about 64,000 clones, with roughly 80% as singletons. The data originate from a study of OX40 agonist ivuxolimab in advanced cancers. The sample here was CD4+ or CD8+ T cells sorted from blood, taken in a trial of the OX40 agonist ivuxolimab. This TCR came from an adult with an advanced solid tumor such as melanoma, head and neck, liver or kidney cancer.

This chain's CDR3 is CASSPRDPGEQYF. The CDR3 coding sequence is TGTGCCAGCAGCCCTAGGGATCCAGGGGAGCAGTACTTC. This chain uses TRBV5-4 with TRBJ2-7; tentative D call: TRBD1 (5 bases). With 4 bases removed from V and 7 bases from J, the gap between germline ends came to 15 bases. Germline assignment: CDR1 SGHNT and CDR2 YYREEE (reference sequence). The CDR3 covers 13 residues.